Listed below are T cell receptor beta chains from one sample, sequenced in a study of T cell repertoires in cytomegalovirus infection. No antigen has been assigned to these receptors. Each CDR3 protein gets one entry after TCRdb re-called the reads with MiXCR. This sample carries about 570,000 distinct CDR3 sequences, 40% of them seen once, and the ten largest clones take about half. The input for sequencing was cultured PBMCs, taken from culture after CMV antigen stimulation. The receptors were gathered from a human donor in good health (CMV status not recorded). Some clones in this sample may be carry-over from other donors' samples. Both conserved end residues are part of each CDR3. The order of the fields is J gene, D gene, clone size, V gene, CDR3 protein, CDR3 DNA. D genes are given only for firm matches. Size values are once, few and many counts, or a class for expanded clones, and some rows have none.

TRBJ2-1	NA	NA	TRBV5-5	CASGRVGSYNEQFF	TGTGCCAGCGGCCGGGTTGGGAGCTACAATGAGCAGTTCTTC
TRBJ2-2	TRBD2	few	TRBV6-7	CASSYGTSGSPGELFF	TGTGCCAGCAGTTACGGTACTAGCGGGAGTCCGGGGGAGCTGTTTTTT
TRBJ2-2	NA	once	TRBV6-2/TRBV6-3	CASRSVKPIFAGELFF	TGTGCCAGCAGATCCGTGAAGCCGATATTCGCCGGGGAGCTGTTTTTT
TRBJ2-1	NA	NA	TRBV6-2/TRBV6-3	CASSRTSGEQFF	TGTGCCAGCAGTCGAACCTCAGGGGAGCAGTTCTTC
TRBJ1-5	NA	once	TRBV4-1	CASSQVIVGGQPQHF	TGCGCCAGCAGCCAAGTTATCGTCGGGGGTCAGCCCCAGCATTTT
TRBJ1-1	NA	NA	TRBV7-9	CASSLYGVDTEAFF	TGTGCCAGCAGCTTATATGGGGTGGACACTGAAGCTTTCTTT
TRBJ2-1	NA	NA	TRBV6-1	CASSRRQVHEQFF	TGTGCCAGCAGTCGTCGACAAGTCCATGAGCAGTTCTTC
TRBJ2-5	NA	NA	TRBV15	CATSRDFVGDLEYF	TGTGCCACCAGCAGAGATTTTGTGGGGGACCTCGAGTACTTC
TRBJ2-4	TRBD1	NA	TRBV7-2	CASSLVLDRARIPIAKNIQYF	TGTGCCAGCAGCTTAGTACTAGACAGGGCTCGGATCCCTATAGCCAAAAACATTCAGTACTTC
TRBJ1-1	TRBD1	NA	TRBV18	CASSPGARQGGEAFF	TGTGCCAGCTCACCGGGAGCGAGACAGGGAGGGGAAGCTTTCTTT
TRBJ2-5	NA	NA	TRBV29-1	CSVAVSGRETQYF	TGCAGCGTTGCAGTTTCGGGACGGGAGACCCAGTACTTC
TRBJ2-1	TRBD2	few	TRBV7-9	CASSLWAGEGTEQFF	TGTGCCAGCAGCTTATGGGCCGGGGAGGGAACTGAGCAGTTCTTC
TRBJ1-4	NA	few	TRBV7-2	CASSLGGQGSEKLFF	TGTGCCAGCAGCTTAGGAGGCCAGGGTAGCGAAAAACTGTTTTTT
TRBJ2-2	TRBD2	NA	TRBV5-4	CASIPERGRYTGELFF	TGTGCCAGCATCCCAGAGCGGGGGCGCTACACCGGGGAGCTGTTTTTT
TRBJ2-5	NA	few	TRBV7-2	CASSFQGGDETQYF	TGTGCCAGCAGCTTTCAGGGAGGAGACGAGACCCAGTACTTC
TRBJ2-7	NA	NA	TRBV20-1	CSARDRRRSYEQYF	TGCAGTGCTAGAGATAGGCGGAGGTCCTACGAGCAGTACTTC
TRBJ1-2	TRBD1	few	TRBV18	CASSPDREDGYTF	TGTGCCAGCTCACCGGACAGGGAGGATGGCTACACCTTC
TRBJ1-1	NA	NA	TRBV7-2	CASSLTGQSTEAFF	TGTGCCAGCAGCTTAACAGGGCAGAGCACTGAAGCTTTCTTT
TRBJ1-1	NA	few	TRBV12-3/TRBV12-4	CASRLNDGTEAFF	TGTGCCAGCAGATTAAATGATGGGACTGAAGCTTTCTTT
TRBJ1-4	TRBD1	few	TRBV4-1	CASSRDRPNEKLFF	TGCGCCAGCAGCCGGGACAGACCTAATGAAAAACTGTTTTTT
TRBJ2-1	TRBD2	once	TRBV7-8	CASSASGGASGEQFF	TGTGCCAGCAGCGCTAGCGGGGGGGCCTCTGGGGAGCAGTTCTTC
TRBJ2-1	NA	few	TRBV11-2	CASSSTRDFTYNEQFF	TGTGCCAGCAGCAGTACCCGGGACTTCACTTACAATGAGCAGTTCTTC
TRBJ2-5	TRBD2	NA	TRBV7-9	CASSPGTSGSRYQETQYF	TGTGCCAGCAGCCCAGGGACTAGCGGGAGCAGGTACCAAGAGACCCAGTACTTC
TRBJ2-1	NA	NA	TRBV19	CASRGWRGSLYNEQFF	TGTGCCAGTAGAGGCTGGAGGGGGAGTCTTTACAATGAGCAGTTCTTC
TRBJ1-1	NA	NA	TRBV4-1	CASSQGPQGRRGAFF	TGCGCCAGCAGCCAAGGCCCCCAGGGGAGGCGCGGAGCTTTCTTT
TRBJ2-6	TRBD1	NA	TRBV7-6	CASRPTGGGANVLTF	TGTGCCAGCAGACCTACAGGGGGTGGGGCCAACGTCCTGACTTTC
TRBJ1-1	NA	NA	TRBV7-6	CASSLARSLDSLNTEAFF	TGTGCCAGCAGCTTAGCGAGGAGTTTGGACAGCCTGAACACTGAAGCTTTCTTT
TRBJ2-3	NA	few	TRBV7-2	CASSPAGMRADTQYF	TGTGCCAGCAGCCCGGCCGGGATGAGGGCAGATACGCAGTATTTT
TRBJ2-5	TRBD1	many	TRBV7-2	CASSPWTGRQETQYF	TGTGCCAGCAGCCCCTGGACAGGCCGGCAAGAGACCCAGTACTTC
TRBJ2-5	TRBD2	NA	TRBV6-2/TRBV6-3	CASSYSLAGGRVETQYF	TGTGCCAGCAGTTACTCTCTAGCGGGGGGACGGGTGGAGACCCAGTACTTC